One and the same sample provided the 23 T cell receptor beta chains below, sequenced in a study of shared T cell receptors in the human thymus. Using immunoSEQ multiplex PCR, the repertoire was profiled, and TCRdb retains in-frame clones only, with some absent. The sample holds 500,000 to 850,000 clones, more than 70% seen once. These data were likewise used in another study, on human thymus T cells.

The sequenced sample was thymocytes. The receptors derive from a boy under two years old with a congenital heart defect.

The gene calls are TRBV7-9 and TRBJ1-5; D unresolved. The CDR3 has 13 residues. From germline, CDR1 is SEHNR and CDR2 FQNEAQ (reference sequence). The V and J ends lost 1 base and 7 bases respectively, with 8 bases between them. CDR3: CASSLDGLQPQHF. The CDR3 bases are TGTGCCAGCAGCTTAGACGGGTTGCAGCCCCAGCATTTT.

This clone appeared once. V usage is TRBV6-5 and J usage is TRBJ1-1; unclear D gene. Trimming stripped 4 bases from V and 1 base from J, with 13 bases between. Germline lookup yields CDR1 MNHEY and CDR2 SVGAGI. CDR3 length equals 15 residues. The CDR3 DNA reads as TGTGCCAGCAGTTTTTCGGCAGGATCGAACACTGAAGCTTTCTTT. Protein: CASSFSAGSNTEAFF.

This chain joins TRBV12-5 and TRBJ1-2; TRBD1 matches 9 bases. J gave up 4 bases and V 7 bases, and 10 bases lay outside the gene matches. The germline V gene encodes CDR1 LGHNT and CDR2 FRNRAP. The CDR3 runs 15 residues. The CDR3 is CASALETGGFYGYTF. In DNA form, the CDR3 reads TGTGCTAGTGCCCTGGAAACAGGGGGCTTCTATGGCTACACCTTC. Complete variable domain (other parts from reference TRBV12-5 and TRBJ1-2): DARVTQTPRHKVTEMGQEVTMRCQPILGHNTVFWYRQTMMQGLELLAYFRNRAPLDDSGMPKDRFSAEMPDATLATLKIQPSEPRDSAVYFCASALETGGFYGYTFGSGTRLTVV.

J is TRBJ2-7 and V is TRBV5-6, with TRBD1 matching 7 bases. There are 16 residues in the CDR3. Per germline, CDR1 SGHDT and CDR2 YYEEEE. With V trimmed by 4 bases and J by 3 bases, 13 bases remained unmatched. The CDR3 DNA sequence: TGTGCCAGCAGCAGCCAGACCGGGACAGCAAGCTACGAGCAGTACTTC. Translating gives CASSSQTGTASYEQYF.

The chain carries TRBV7-9 and TRBJ1-6; TRBD1 agrees at 7 bases. V trimming: 0 bases; J trimming: 13 bases; junction bases outside the gene matches: 12. The CDR3 sequence is 16 residues long. Germline-derived CDR1 and CDR2 are SEHNR and FQNEAQ (reference sequence). CDR3 residues: CASSLAVQGERSPLHF. For the CDR3, the DNA is TGTGCCAGCAGCTTAGCGGTTCAGGGGGAGCGTTCTCCCCTCCACTTT.

V usage is TRBV18 and J usage is TRBJ1-2; D is undetermined. This CDR3 has 13 amino acids. V was shortened by 2 bases and J by 4 bases, with 8 bases between the two germline ends. CDR1 KGHSH and CDR2 LQKENI come from the germline V gene. CDR3 residues: CASSPVAIYGYTF. For the CDR3, the DNA is TGTGCCAGCTCACCAGTAGCAATCTATGGCTACACCTTC. Supplemented by reference TRBV18 and TRBJ1-2, the full variable domain reads NAGVMQNPRHLVRRRGQEARLRCSPMKGHSHVYWYRQLPEEGLKFMVYLQKENIIDESGMPKERFSAEFPKEGPSILRIQQVVRGDSAAYFCASSPVAIYGYTFGSGTRLTVV.

The rearrangement joins TRBV28 to TRBJ2-7, with TRBD2 identical over 12 bases. CDR1 and CDR2 (germline): MDHEN, SYDVKM. The CDR3 sequence is 18 residues long. The ends lost 5 bases at V and 2 bases at J; junction bases unmatched: 13. The CDR3 DNA sequence: TGTGCCAGCAGTCGCCATACTTCAGGACTAGCGGGACCCTACGAGCAGTACTTC. Protein product: CASSRHTSGLAGPYEQYF.

The V gene is TRBV19, the J gene TRBJ1-5, with TRBD1 as a possible D gene (6 bases). V was shortened by 5 bases and J by 0 bases, with 17 bases between the two germline ends. Germline V CDR1 and CDR2: LNHDA, SQIVND (reference sequence). The CDR3 extends over 17 amino acids. The CDR3 DNA follows: TGTGCCAGTAGTCTCGGACAGTCCCTCTCTAGCAATCAGCCCCAGCATTTT. The encoded protein is CASSLGQSLSSNQPQHF.

This clone was seen only once. This rearrangement joins TRBV4-2 to TRBJ2-1, with 8 bases that match TRBD2. This CDR3 has 15 amino acids. The trim removed 0 bases at V and 9 bases at J, leaving 7 bases unmatched. The germline V gene has CDR1 LGHNA and CDR2 YNFKEQ. In DNA, the CDR3 is TGTGCCAGCAGCCAAGAGGGGACTAGTCTGGGTGAGCAGTTCTTC. This codes for CASSQEGTSLGEQFF.

This chain links TRBV7-2 with TRBJ2-1, with TRBD2 matching over 11 bases. The CDR3 sequence is 14 residues long. J gave up 8 bases and V 3 bases, and 3 bases lay outside the gene matches. Germline V gives CDR1 SGHTA, CDR2 FQGNSA. The CDR3 sequence is CASSFIAGGDEQFF. Written as DNA, the CDR3 is TGTGCCAGCAGCTTTATAGCGGGAGGGGATGAGCAGTTCTTC.

The rearrangement uses TRBV6-5 and TRBJ2-2; the match to TRBD1 covers 9 bases. V trimming: 2 bases; J trimming: 4 bases; junction bases outside the gene matches: 2. Germline-derived CDR1 and CDR2 are MNHEY and SVGAGI. The CDR3 is 15 amino acids. CDR3: CASSYGTGITGELFF. The CDR3 DNA follows: TGTGCCAGCAGTTACGGGACAGGGATCACCGGGGAGCTGTTTTTT.

This clone was counted a single time. The chain recombines TRBV29-1 with TRBJ2-7; the D is unclear. Germline-derived CDR1 and CDR2 are SQVTM and ANQGSEA. The CDR3 loop spans 13 amino acids. V was trimmed by 4 bases and J by 0 bases, leaving 10 bases between them. This CDR3 is CSVGISGSYEQYF. The CDR3 DNA reads TGCAGCGTTGGGATTTCGGGCTCCTACGAGCAGTACTTC.

The V and J genes are TRBV6-1 and TRBJ1-2, with D maybe TRBD1 (5 bases). CDR1 and CDR2 from the germline V gene are MNHNS and SASEGT. V lost 0 bases and J 8 bases, leaving 16 bases between the germline ends. This CDR3 region has 15 residues. CDR3: CASSEASQVPLGYTF. The DNA for the CDR3 is TGTGCCAGCAGTGAAGCCTCACAGGTTCCTTTGGGCTACACCTTC.

This clone has more than one count but fewer than ten. This chain joins TRBV29-1 and TRBJ2-1, with TRBD2 as a possible D gene (6 bases). Germline V gene sequence: CDR1 SQVTM, CDR2 ANQGSEA. With 4 bases removed from V and 4 bases from J, the gap between germline ends came to 20 bases. This CDR3 spans 16 amino acids. The CDR3 region has the DNA TGCAGCGTTGTCCAAGGGCTGCGGGACCAGTACAATGAGCAGTTCTTC. Translation: CSVVQGLRDQYNEQFF.

This sequence joins TRBV6-4 and TRBJ2-2; 9 bases are a match to TRBD2. With V trimmed by 6 bases and J by 1 base, 6 bases remained unmatched. Germline CDR1 reads MRHNA; CDR2 reads SNTAGT. The length of the CDR3 is 16 residues. CDR3 sequence reads: CASSNSSGGNTGELFF. The CDR3, as DNA: TGTGCCAGCAGCAACAGTAGCGGGGGGAACACCGGGGAGCTGTTTTTT.

This rearrangement joins TRBV15 to TRBJ2-1; 10 nucleotides align to TRBD2. The CDR3 consists of 17 residues. The V and J ends lost 5 bases and 2 bases, in that order; junction bases with no gene match: 9. The germline V gene has CDR1 LNHNV and CDR2 YYDKDF (reference sequence). CDR3: CATSQDPSGGPYNEQFF. The CDR3 DNA sequence: TGTGCCACCAGCCAAGACCCTAGCGGGGGCCCCTACAATGAGCAGTTCTTC. The full variable domain, in which reference TRBV15 and TRBJ2-1 provide the parts outside the CDR3, is DAMVIQNPRYQVTQFGKPVTLSCSQTLNHNVMYWYQQKSSQAPKLLFHYYDKDFNNEADTPDNFQSRRPNTSFCFLDIRSPGLGDTAMYLCATSQDPSGGPYNEQFFGPGTRLTVL.

The chain employs TRBV5-1 and TRBJ2-1, with D possibly matching TRBD2 (5 bases). Trimming removed 7 bases from V and 9 bases from J, with 17 bases in between. Germline V gene lookup returns CDR1 SGHRS and CDR2 YFSETQ. This CDR3 comprises 13 residues. The CDR3 DNA follows: TGCGCCAGCTGCCAAGAACTAGTGGGTGAGCAGTTCTTC. Its protein product is CASCQELVGEQFF.

V gene TRBV7-2 combines with J gene TRBJ2-7, with 12 bases lining up with TRBD1. Germline CDR1 reads SGHTA; CDR2 reads FQGNSA. The CDR3 is 14 amino acids. J was trimmed by 5 bases and V by 5 bases; bases with no gene match: 4. CDR3: CASSQGQGAHEQYF. The CDR3 coding sequence is TGTGCCAGCAGCCAGGGACAGGGGGCCCACGAGCAGTACTTC.

The chain couples TRBV30 to TRBJ1-1, with TRBD1 matching 8 bases. Trimming took 5 bases from V and 0 from J; bases not matched to a gene: 8. Germline V CDR1 and CDR2: GTSNPN, SVGIG (reference sequence). This CDR3 comprises 15 residues. CDR3 sequence (DNA): TGTGCCTGGGGTTTACAGGGGGTGCTGAACACTGAAGCTTTCTTT. Translation gives CAWGLQGVLNTEAFF. The full variable domain, in which reference TRBV30 and TRBJ1-1 provide the parts outside the CDR3, is SQTIHQWPATLVQPVGSPLSLECTVEGTSNPNLYWYRQAAGRGLQLLFYSVGIGQISSEVPQNLSASRPQDRQFILSSKKLLLSDSGFYLCAWGLQGVLNTEAFFGQGTRLTVV.

This clone showed up just once. V and J are TRBV28 and TRBJ2-5; 10 bases match TRBD2. CDR1 and CDR2 from the germline V gene are MDHEN and SYDVKM. The CDR3 runs 16 residues. Losses at the gene ends were 2 bases for V and 3 bases for J; bases not matched to a gene: 6. The CDR3 reads CASSLMVAGGEETQYF. The CDR3 DNA is TGTGCCAGCAGTTTAATGGTAGCGGGAGGTGAAGAGACCCAGTACTTC. Complete variable domain (other parts from reference TRBV28 and TRBJ2-5): DVKVTQSSRYLVKRTGEKVFLECVQDMDHENMFWYRQDPGLGLRLIYFSYDVKMKEKGDIPEGYSVSREKKERFSLILESASTNQTSMYLCASSLMVAGGEETQYFGPGTRLLVL.

This rearrangement joins TRBV21-1 to TRBJ1-6; TRBD1 was called by the table and not checked on the DNA. TRBV21-1 is labeled a pseudogene. The CDR3 consists of 15 residues. The CDR3: CASSTDSPPFSPLHF. The DNA for the CDR3 is TGTGCCAGCAGCACAGACAGTCCACCCTTTTCACCCCTCCACTTT.

V and J are TRBV20-1 and TRBJ1-3, with D uncertain. The CDR3 is made up of 11 amino acids. V gave up 2 bases and J gave up 4 bases, with 3 bases separating them. Germline loops: CDR1 DFQATT, CDR2 SNEGSKA (reference sequence). The chain's CDR3 is CSARTGNTIYF. CDR3 nucleotide sequence: TGCAGTGCTAGAACAGGAAACACCATATATTTT.

The rearrangement joins TRBV6-1 to TRBJ2-7, with TRBD1 matching over 8 bases. Germline V gives CDR1 MNHNS, CDR2 SASEGT. CDR3 size: 15 residues. V was pared by 0 bases and J by 6 bases, with 7 bases of the junction left unmatched. DNA of the CDR3: TGTGCCAGCAGTGAAGCTTCAGGGGGCTGGGGCGAGCAGTACTTC. This codes for CASSEASGGWGEQYF.